The 24 T cell receptor beta chains in this list originate from one sample, sequenced in a study of blood T cell repertoires in COVID-19. TCRdb's table, derived via immunoSEQ multiplex PCR, lists solely in-frame clones and lacks some. The table records more than 90,000 clones, roughly 85% of them present only once. Sequenced material: peripheral blood. These TCRs come from a man at least 80 years old with acute or convalescent COVID-19.

The genes are TRBV14 and TRBJ1-2; possibly TRBD1 for D (5 bases). The germline V and J ends were trimmed by 3 bases and 6 bases, with 8 bases remaining between them. The CDR3 contains 12 residues. CDR1 SGHDN and CDR2 FVKESK come from the germline V gene. The CDR3 reads CASSQNRNGYTF. The CDR3 bases are TGTGCCAGCAGCCAGAACAGGAATGGCTACACCTTC.

The sample holds one count of this clone. V usage is TRBV29-1 and J usage is TRBJ2-1, with unresolved D. Germline lookup yields CDR1 SQVTM and CDR2 ANQGSEA. Trimming stripped 1 base from V and 2 bases from J, with 12 bases between. CDR3 length: 15 amino acids. The CDR3 sequence: CSVEGRNPAYNEQFF. CDR3 coding DNA: TGCAGCGTTGAAGGGCGGAACCCAGCCTACAATGAGCAGTTCTTC.

The V and J genes are TRBV5-8 and TRBJ1-5, with 7 bases that match TRBD1. V lost 3 bases and J lost 7; bases outside the gene matches: 7. Germline CDR1 is SGHTS and CDR2 is YDEGEE. CDR3 length equals 14 residues. CDR3 sequence reads: CASSSEGARQPQHF. The CDR3 coding sequence is TGTGCCAGCAGCTCTGAGGGGGCGCGGCAGCCCCAGCATTTT.

The gene calls are TRBV10-1 and TRBJ2-7, with 8 bases matching TRBD2. Per the germline V gene, CDR1 is WNHNN and CDR2 is SYGVQD (reference sequence). The CDR3 spans 14 residues. J was trimmed by 2 bases and V by 5 bases; bases with no gene match: 5. This CDR3 is CASSPSGSTYEQYF. The DNA for the CDR3 is TGCGCCAGCAGTCCGAGCGGGAGTACCTACGAGCAGTACTTC.

This clone was seen a handful of times. The chain joins TRBV11-3 to TRBJ2-3; 8 positions match TRBD2. Germline V CDR1 and CDR2: SGHNT, YENEEA. Trimming removed 5 bases from V and 2 bases from J; junction bases left unmatched: 9. The CDR3 length is 16 residues. In DNA form, the CDR3 reads TGTGCCAGCAGCCCGAAGACTAGCGAGAACACAGATACGCAGTATTTT. This codes for CASSPKTSENTDTQYF. Complete variable domain (other parts from reference TRBV11-3 and TRBJ2-3): EAGVVQSPRYKIIEKKQPVAFWCNPISGHNTLYWYLQNLGQGPELLIRYENEEAVDDSQLPKDRFSAERLKGVDSTLKIQPAELGDSAVYLCASSPKTSENTDTQYFGPGTRLTVL.

J is TRBJ1-1 and V is TRBV5-1; TRBD1 agrees at 7 bases. V was pared by 4 bases and J by 4 bases, with 10 bases of the junction left unmatched. The CDR3 loop spans 15 amino acids. Germline loops: CDR1 SGHRS, CDR2 YFSETQ. The CDR3 DNA is TGCGCCAGCAGCCCGGGCTCGACAGGGAGCACTGAAGCTTTCTTT. Translating gives CASSPGSTGSTEAFF.

This chain links TRBV18 with TRBJ2-5; 10 bases agree with TRBD2. The CDR3 sequence is 16 residues long. After removal of 2 bases from V and 1 base from J, the junction contained 4 bases not matched to a gene. Germline V gene lookup returns CDR1 KGHSH and CDR2 LQKENI. The CDR3 region has the DNA TGTGCCAGCTCACCAAAGCGGGAGGGCCCCCAAGAGACCCAGTACTTC. Amino acid sequence: CASSPKREGPQETQYF.

The chain links TRBV5-6 to TRBJ1-2; TRBD1 aligns across 9 bases. Germline values: CDR1 SGHDT, CDR2 YYEEEE. The V and J ends lost 3 bases and 8 bases, in that order; junction bases with no gene match: 8. The CDR3 sequence is 14 residues long. CDR3 loop: CASSWRDRAGGYTF. CDR3 nucleotides: TGTGCCAGCAGCTGGAGGGACAGGGCGGGAGGCTACACCTTC.

The chain recombines TRBV3-1 (or the pseudogene TRBV3-2) with TRBJ1-2; the D is unclear. The V gene's germline CDR1 is LGHDT and CDR2 YNNKEL (reference sequence). The CDR3 runs to 15 residues. The germline V and J ends were trimmed by 0 bases and 2 bases, with 10 bases remaining between them. CDR3 region: CASSQDAPGNYGYTF. DNA for the CDR3: TGTGCCAGCAGCCAAGATGCGCCGGGAAACTATGGCTACACCTTC.

The chain is built from TRBV5-7 and TRBJ1-5; TRBD1 is a possible D gene (5 bases). TRBV5-7 is classed as an ORF, of uncertain function. This CDR3 region has 12 residues. The CDR3 loop reads CQGGPGNQPQHF. CDR3 nucleotide sequence: TGTCAGGGAGGTCCCGGCAATCAGCCCCAGCATTTT.

This chain links TRBV11-3 with TRBJ2-2; unclear D gene. The V and J ends lost 1 base and 8 bases respectively, with 8 bases between them. The germline CDR1 and CDR2 sequences are SGHNT and YENEEA. The CDR3 runs 13 residues. The CDR3 nucleotides read TGTGCCAGCAGCTTAGTGGTCGGTGGGGAGCTGTTTTTT. Amino acid sequence: CASSLVVGGELFF.

This clone is a singleton in its sample. This rearrangement joins TRBV18 to TRBJ2-1, with 7 positions matching TRBD2. The CDR3 consists of 18 residues. The V gene's germline CDR1 is KGHSH and CDR2 LQKENI. Unmatched junction bases numbered 15, after V lost 4 bases and J lost 3 bases. In DNA, the CDR3 is TGTGCCAGCTCACAAGGTCGTCAGCGGGGCCCCGACTACAATGAGCAGTTCTTC. Protein product: CASSQGRQRGPDYNEQFF. The complete variable domain, with remaining parts taken from reference TRBV18 and TRBJ2-1, reads NAGVMQNPRHLVRRRGQEARLRCSPMKGHSHVYWYRQLPEEGLKFMVYLQKENIIDESGMPKERFSAEFPKEGPSILRIQQVVRGDSAAYFCASSQGRQRGPDYNEQFFGPGTRLTVL.

The chain carries TRBV11-3 and TRBJ2-7; possible D gene TRBD2, 6 bases. The ends were cut back, 1 base at V and 1 base at J, with 20 bases in the middle. The CDR3 is made up of 18 amino acids. Per the germline V gene, CDR1 is SGHNT and CDR2 is YENEEA. CDR3: CASSLGAGTPMSSYEQYF. CDR3 DNA: TGTGCCAGCAGCTTAGGGGCCGGGACTCCCATGTCGTCCTACGAGCAGTACTTC.

The CDR3 DNA follows: TGTGCCAGCAGCCGTACCACAGGGTCCTATGGCTACACCTTC. Its translation is CASSRTTGSYGYTF. The V and J genes are TRBV11-2 and TRBJ1-2, with D possibly matching TRBD1 (6 bases). Germline CDR1 SGHAT, CDR2 FQNNGV. The CDR3 length is 14 residues. The V gene lost 5 bases and the J gene lost 4 bases, with 14 bases spanning the gap.

This clone has a single count. V usage is TRBV5-8 and J usage is TRBJ1-2; D may be TRBD1 (6 bases). V shed 0 bases and J shed 8 bases, with 17 bases lying between them. Germline lookup yields CDR1 SGHTS and CDR2 YDEGEE. The length of the CDR3 is 15 residues. The CDR3 region has the DNA TGTGCCAGCAGCTTGGCCAATCACAGGGTCTGGGGCTACACCTTC. It specifies CASSLANHRVWGYTF.

V gene TRBV19 combines with J gene TRBJ1-1; D is unclear. The CDR3 length is 13 residues. Germline V gives CDR1 LNHDA, CDR2 SQIVND (reference sequence). Between the trimmed V and J ends, which lost 4 bases and 1 base, there was a span of 7 bases. CDR3: CASSKTPNTEAFF. The CDR3 DNA sequence: TGTGCCAGTAGTAAAACTCCGAACACTGAAGCTTTCTTT.

V usage is TRBV3-1 (or the pseudogene TRBV3-2) and J usage is TRBJ1-1; 7 positions match TRBD1. Germline trimming cut 4 bases from V and 5 bases from J; bases unmatched to any gene: 10. The V gene's germline CDR1 is LGHDT and CDR2 YNNKEL (reference sequence). The CDR3 consists of 15 residues. CDR3 residues: CASSPTGRTGTEAFF. CDR3 nucleotides: TGTGCCAGCAGCCCGACAGGGAGGACGGGGACTGAAGCTTTCTTT.

This clone was detected once. CDR3 DNA: TGTGCCAGCAGCTTACGGGGGGGACTAGCGGTCAATGAGCAGTTCTTC. Its protein product is CASSLRGGLAVNEQFF. The J gene is TRBJ2-1, the V gene TRBV11-3, with 11 bases that match TRBD2. Germline CDR1 reads SGHNT; CDR2 reads YENEEA. The CDR3 extends over 16 amino acids. Trimming cost V 2 bases and J 6 bases; bases outside gene matches: 6.

This sequence joins TRBV9 and TRBJ1-3, with 8 nucleotides matching TRBD1. Per germline, CDR1 SGDLS and CDR2 YYNGEE. This CDR3 has 16 residues. V lost 4 bases to trimming and J lost 3 bases; unmatched junction nucleotides: 9. The CDR3 DNA is TGTGCCAGCAGCTTAGGGCAACAGGGGGTTGGAAACACCATATATTTT. Translated, it gives CASSLGQQGVGNTIYF.

The V and J genes are TRBV6-5 and TRBJ2-7, with no clear D. V shed 5 bases and J shed 2 bases, with 10 bases lying between them. The CDR3 is 13 amino acids. CDR1 is MNHEY and CDR2 is SVGAGI in the germline V gene. CDR3 region: CASSQRFTYEQYF. The DNA for the CDR3 is TGTGCCAGCAGTCAGCGATTTACCTACGAGCAGTACTTC.

The count of this clone is one. The gene calls are TRBV4-2 and TRBJ2-2, with D unclear. This CDR3 has 16 amino acids. CDR1 LGHNA and CDR2 YNFKEQ come from the germline V gene. The germline V and J ends were trimmed by 0 bases and 2 bases, with 10 bases remaining between them. CDR3 bases: TGTGCCAGCAGCCAAGATCAGGCTCTTAACACCGGGGAGCTGTTTTTT. As protein: CASSQDQALNTGELFF.

DNA of the CDR3: TGCGCCAGCAGTCCCGAGACAGGGGATCTCGGCAACACTGAAGCTTTCTTT. Translating it yields CASSPETGDLGNTEAFF. The chain combines TRBV5-1 with TRBJ1-1; 8 nucleotides agree with TRBD1. V shed 5 bases and J 2 bases; nucleotides not matched to a gene: 14. This CDR3 spans 17 amino acids. Germline loops: CDR1 SGHRS, CDR2 YFSETQ.

V is TRBV24-1 and J is TRBJ2-2; D may be TRBD2 (6 bases). Germline-derived CDR1 and CDR2 are KGHDR and SFDVKD. Trimming cost V 3 bases and J 7 bases, with 8 bases left between them. The CDR3 consists of 13 residues. The CDR3 here is CATSDPSVGELFF. CDR3 in DNA: TGTGCCACCAGTGATCCTAGCGTCGGGGAGCTGTTTTTT.

The V call is TRBV6-5, the J call TRBJ2-2; 7 nucleotides align to TRBD1. J lost 1 base, V lost 6 bases, and 5 bases had no gene match. The CDR3 contains 15 residues. Looked up from germline, CDR1 is MNHEY and CDR2 is SVGAGI. Here the CDR3 DNA reads TGTGCCAGCAGGAACAGGGGCGTGAACACCGGGGAGCTGTTTTTT. It encodes CASRNRGVNTGELFF.